The rows below give T cell receptor beta chains drawn from one sample of a study of blood T cell repertoires in COVID-19. Generated by immunoSEQ multiplex PCR, the TCRdb table keeps only in-frame clones and is missing some. The table includes more than 350,000 clones, approximately 87% detected once. Sequencing was performed on PBMCs or T cells enriched from blood (not recorded which). The receptors stem from a woman aged 50 to 60 who had recovered from COVID-19. Each CDR3 is given with its conserved first and last residue. D genes are given only for firm matches. Clone size is given for some rows only: seen once, a few or many times, or a class if the clone is expanded.

clone_size,d_call,v_call,j_call,cdr3_aa,cdr3_nt
-,-,TRBV12-3/TRBV12-4,TRBJ1-5,CASTIGGNQPQHF,TGTGCCAGCACCATCGGGGGAAATCAGCCCCAGCATTTT
-,-,TRBV29-1,TRBJ1-2,CSVEDTSNYGYTF,TGCAGCGTTGAGGACACATCTAACTATGGCTACACCTTC
once,TRBD1,TRBV6-4,TRBJ2-1,CASSDRQGARNEQFF,TGTGCCAGCAGTGATAGACAGGGGGCGCGGAATGAGCAGTTCTTC
-,TRBD2,TRBV4-1,TRBJ2-3,CASSQDGGASGGDPTDTQYF,TGCGCCAGCAGCCAAGATGGAGGGGCTAGCGGGGGGGATCCGACAGATACGCAGTATTTT
-,-,TRBV4-1,TRBJ1-2,CASSQEGQGRRYTF,TGCGCCAGCAGCCAAGAAGGGCAGGGCCGCCGGTACACCTTC
-,TRBD2,TRBV5-4,TRBJ2-3,CASSGGGSTDTQYF,TGTGCCAGCAGCGGGGGGGGTTCCACAGATACGCAGTATTTT
-,TRBD1,TRBV5-1,TRBJ1-1,CASSLGSGTGGTEAFF,TGCGCCAGCAGCTTAGGATCCGGGACAGGGGGCACTGAAGCTTTCTTT
-,-,TRBV7-8,TRBJ1-2,CASSPAEGNYGYTF,TGTGCCAGCAGCCCAGCGGAGGGGAACTATGGCTACACCTTC
once,TRBD1,TRBV12-3/TRBV12-4,TRBJ2-5,CASRPTGVETQYF,TGTGCCAGCAGACCGACAGGGGTTGAGACCCAGTACTTC
-,TRBD2,TRBV19,TRBJ2-1,CASRLAGGPRVEQFF,TGTGCCAGTAGGCTAGCGGGGGGGCCGAGAGTTGAGCAGTTCTTC
-,-,TRBV10-3,TRBJ1-5,CAIRDGGLGSNQPQHF,TGTGCCATCAGGGACGGAGGGCTGGGTAGCAATCAGCCCCAGCATTTT
few,TRBD2,TRBV7-3,TRBJ2-1,CASSLVLAGGRGEQFF,TGTGCCAGCAGCTTAGTCCTAGCGGGGGGGCGAGGTGAGCAGTTCTTC
-,TRBD2,TRBV4-3,TRBJ2-3,CASSRGSGGSDTQYF,TGCGCCAGCAGCCGGGGGAGCGGGGGGTCAGATACGCAGTATTTT
-,-,TRBV5-5,TRBJ2-1,CASSLSVEQFF,TGTGCCAGCAGCTTATCAGTTGAGCAGTTCTTC
-,-,TRBV9,TRBJ1-2,CASSLWSLDIDGYTF,TGTGCCAGCAGCCTATGGAGCCTGGATATCGATGGCTACACCTTC
-,TRBD1,TRBV6-5,TRBJ1-5,CASSPGQGGNQPQHF,TGTGCCAGCAGCCCCGGACAGGGGGGTAATCAGCCCCAGCATTTT
once,-,TRBV5-1,TRBJ2-1,CASSLAEGSYNEQFF,TGCGCCAGCAGCTTGGCCGAGGGCTCCTACAATGAGCAGTTCTTC
-,-,TRBV7-2,TRBJ2-2,CASSPRTGTQNTGELFF,TGTGCCAGCAGCCCCCGAACCGGGACACAGAACACCGGGGAGCTGTTTTTT
-,-,TRBV7-9,TRBJ2-6,CASSRDSSTGANVLTF,TGTGCCAGCAGCCGGGACTCATCGACTGGGGCCAACGTCCTGACTTTC
once,-,TRBV5-4,TRBJ2-5,CASSLDQGWETQYF,TGTGCCAGCAGCTTAGATCAGGGGTGGGAGACCCAGTACTTC
-,-,TRBV3-1/TRBV3-2,TRBJ2-2,CASRQGAGELFF,TGTGCCAGCAGACAGGGTGCCGGGGAGCTGTTTTTT
-,-,TRBV30,TRBJ1-1,CAWARDFSVNTEAFF,TGTGCCTGGGCGCGGGACTTTTCGGTGAACACTGAAGCTTTCTTT
-,-,TRBV19,TRBJ2-7,CASSMMGGAASYEQYF,TGTGCCAGTAGTATGATGGGGGGGGCCGCCTCCTACGAGCAGTACTTC
-,-,TRBV20-1,TRBJ1-6,CSARRDSPLHF,TGCAGTGCCAGGAGGGATTCACCCCTCCACTTT
-,TRBD1,TRBV19,TRBJ1-2,CASSKGQNYGYTF,TGTGCCAGTAGTAAGGGACAGAACTATGGCTACACCTTC
-,TRBD1,TRBV6-5,TRBJ2-1,CASGPEGALFNEQFF,TGTGCCAGTGGGCCCGAGGGGGCCCTTTTCAATGAGCAGTTCTTC
-,TRBD1,TRBV6-5,TRBJ2-7,CASSSRQGNEQYF,TGTGCCAGCAGTTCCAGACAGGGTAACGAGCAGTACTTC
once,TRBD1,TRBV27,TRBJ1-6,CASSQGTGGDNSPLHF,TGTGCCAGCAGTCAAGGGACAGGGGGAGATAATTCACCCCTCCACTTT
-,TRBD2,TRBV19,TRBJ2-1,CASSIRLAGTNSYNEQFF,TGTGCCAGTAGTATACGGCTAGCGGGGACCAACTCCTACAATGAGCAGTTCTTC
-,TRBD1,TRBV27,TRBJ1-5,CASSLSGTGNPSNQPQHF,TGTGCCAGCAGTTTAAGTGGGACAGGTAATCCCAGCAATCAGCCCCAGCATTTT
-,TRBD1,TRBV5-1,TRBJ1-1,CASSLLGDRGGTEAFF,TGCGCCAGCAGCTTGCTGGGGGACAGGGGAGGGACTGAAGCTTTCTTT
-,-,TRBV12-5,TRBJ2-7,CASGWWQLELYEQYF,TGTGCTAGTGGTTGGTGGCAGCTAGAGCTCTACGAGCAGTACTTC
few,-,TRBV4-1,TRBJ1-2,CASSQERGDGYTF,TGCGCCAGCAGCCAAGAGCGGGGAGATGGCTACACCTTC
-,TRBD1,TRBV5-1,TRBJ1-4,CASSGTGGWWEKLFF,TGCGCCAGCAGCGGGACAGGGGGATGGTGGGAAAAACTGTTTTTT
-,TRBD1,TRBV7-2,TRBJ1-2,CASSSRTGDGYTF,TGTGCCAGCAGCTCGCGGACAGGGGATGGCTACACCTTC
-,TRBD1,TRBV2,TRBJ1-5,CASSATGEEPQHF,TGTGCCAGCAGTGCAACAGGGGAAGAGCCCCAGCATTTT
-,-,TRBV6-2/TRBV6-3,TRBJ2-3,CASSSPGSTDTQYF,TGTGCCAGCAGTTCCCCAGGAAGCACAGATACGCAGTATTTT
-,-,TRBV27,TRBJ1-1,CASSPLELGAEAFF,TGTGCCAGCAGTCCTCTGGAACTGGGCGCTGAAGCTTTCTTT
-,-,TRBV5-5,TRBJ2-7,CASSWSPGIEQYF,TGTGCCAGCAGCTGGAGTCCAGGGATCGAGCAGTACTTC
-,-,TRBV2,TRBJ1-2,CASSDVNEATKNGYTF,TGTGCCAGCAGTGACGTCAATGAAGCAACTAAAAATGGCTACACCTTC
few,-,TRBV7-2,TRBJ1-4,CASSREERTSGEKLFF,TGTGCCAGCAGCCGGGAGGAGCGCACCTCGGGTGAAAAACTGTTTTTT
once,-,TRBV27,TRBJ1-6,CASSLSAGLSNSPLHF,TGTGCCAGCAGTTTATCGGCAGGACTATCGAATTCACCCCTCCACTTT